This T cell receptor beta chain was sequenced in a study of PD-L1 blockade in urothelial cancer. Only in-frame clones appear in the TCRdb table, and some are missing; sequencing was by immunoSEQ multiplex PCR. The sample has 42,000 or so clones; roughly 78% are singletons. Described time point: peripheral blood 6 weeks after treatment start. This clone was seen just once. Germline CDR1 reads MDHEN; CDR2 reads SYDVKM. There are 14 residues in the CDR3. Trimming shortened V by 1 base and J by 3 bases, and 9 bases separated the two germline ends. The clonotype originates from a man aged 55 to 70 with urothelial cancer. The chain is built from TRBV28 and TRBJ1-1; the D gene is possibly TRBD1 (6 bases). The sequences come from PBMCs, collected around atezolizumab (anti-PD-L1) treatment. In DNA, the CDR3 is TGTGCCAGCAGTTTATTAAGGACAGACACTGAAGCTTTCTTT. Encoded protein: CASSLLRTDTEAFF.